The entry that follows covers one TCR beta chain sequence. Clones were sequenced by immunoSEQ multiplex PCR, and TCRdb holds only the in-frame ones, with some missing. The sample lists roughly 28,000 clones, 83% seen once, with approximately 12% in the top ten. The CDR3 loop spans 14 amino acids. Trimming took 6 bases from V and 0 from J, leaving 6 bases between them. Germline V gives CDR1 MRHNA, CDR2 SNTAGT. This specimen comes from a study of OX40 agonist ivuxolimab in advanced cancers. The chain combines TRBV6-4 with TRBJ1-6; tentatively, D is TRBD1 (5 bases). The sequence came from an adult with an advanced solid tumor such as melanoma, head and neck, liver or kidney cancer. Sequenced material: CD4+ or CD8+ T cells sorted from blood, taken in a trial of the OX40 agonist ivuxolimab. In DNA, the CDR3 is TGTGCCAGCAGGGGGGGCTCCTATAATTCACCCCTCCACTTT. Residues: CASRGGSYNSPLHF.